These 4 T cell receptor beta chains were sequenced from one sample in a study of T cell responses to AZD1222 COVID-19 vaccine. TCRdb keeps only in-frame clones here, not all; method: immunoSEQ multiplex PCR. This table has more than 11,000 clones, less than 85% appearing once. This specimen was peripheral blood, taken 28 days after the second AZD1222 dose. These receptors all stem from an adult who received the AZD1222 COVID-19 vaccine.

The V and J genes are TRBV12-3 or TRBV12-4 and TRBJ2-7; D call uncertain. The length of the CDR3 is 11 residues. Trimming removed 2 bases at V and 7 bases at J, with 6 bases between. DNA of the CDR3: TGTGCCAGCAGTTTACTAGGGGAGCAGTACTTC. Translation gives CASSLLGEQYF.

This chain connects TRBV6-2 or TRBV6-3 to TRBJ2-1; 12 bases are shared with TRBD2. The trim removed 5 bases at V and 2 bases at J, leaving 1 base unmatched. Germline V CDR1 and CDR2: MNHEY, SVGEGT. This CDR3 is 15 amino acids long. The DNA of the CDR3 is TGTGCCAGCAGTCGACTAGCGGGGGCCTACAATGAGCAGTTCTTC. Translating gives CASSRLAGAYNEQFF.

The rearrangement links TRBV6-2 or TRBV6-3 to TRBJ2-7; weak D call: TRBD2 (6 bases). CDR1 MNHEY and CDR2 SVGEGT come from the germline V gene. This CDR3 contains 15 residues. Trimming left V 2 bases short and J 3 bases short, with 14 bases between. The CDR3 sequence is CASSYEGRGSYEQYF. In nucleotides, the CDR3 is TGTGCCAGCAGTTACGAAGGCCGGGGGAGCTACGAGCAGTACTTC.

V and J are TRBV5-8 and TRBJ1-5; 7 bases map to TRBD1. V gave up 2 bases and J gave up 7 bases; unmatched junction bases: 6. Germline values: CDR1 SGHTS, CDR2 YDEGEE. This CDR3 region has 14 residues. CDR3 DNA: TGTGCCAGCAGCTTATTGCAGGGGGGACAGCCCCAGCATTTT. This translates into CASSLLQGGQPQHF.